Sequencing of this T cell receptor (beta chain) was carried out in a study of radiotherapy plus CTLA-4 blockade in lung cancer. Study context: Among enrolled patients, 15% to 20% responded and about 30% achieved disease control.

Ipilimumab CTLA-4 blockade and focal radiation were given to patients with chemo-refractory metastatic non-small-cell lung cancer. About this clone itself: What it recognizes is unknown.

Method: immunoSEQ multiplex PCR; TCRdb's copy keeps in-frame clones and lacks some. The sample consists of fewer than 150,000 clones, nearly 80% of them appearing once. Study-wide points: Best predicting response, reportedly, were early blood T cell clone dynamics, with interferon-beta. Blood TCR clones of tumor origin expanded after radiotherapy plus ipilimumab.

Here the sequenced sample was peripheral blood, taken from a patient treated with radiotherapy plus ipilimumab. This TCR derives from a human donor with non-small cell lung cancer who had a partial response to radiotherapy plus ipilimumab.

In DNA form, the CDR3 reads TGTGCCAGCAGTTTCTCGACTAGCGGGAGACCTGAGCAGTTCTTC. Translation gives CASSFSTSGRPEQFF. The chain links TRBV5-6 to TRBJ2-1; the match to TRBD2 covers 12 bases. The J segment lost 9 bases and the V segment lost 5 bases, leaving 9 bases of the junction unmatched. CDR1 is SGHDT and CDR2 is YYEEEE in the germline V gene. The CDR3 sequence is 15 residues long.